Below, 5 T cell receptor beta chains from the same sample are listed, as sequenced in a study of cytomegalovirus exposure and HLA in healthy donors. PCR primers comprised 60 Vbeta and 13 Jbeta primers. TCRdb keeps only in-frame clones here, not all; method: immunoSEQ multiplex PCR. This table holds about 51,000 clones. The sequenced sample was PBMCs. The source of these receptors is a man in his forties in good health and CMV-seropositive.

This chain connects TRBV7-8 to TRBJ1-2, with a weak D call TRBD1 (5 bases). This CDR3 contains 14 residues. CDR1 is SGHVS, CDR2 FQNEAQ, per germline. Trimming took 0 bases from V and 8 from J, leaving 13 bases between them. The CDR3 coding sequence is TGTGCCAGCAGCTTAGCAGCGGGTCCAGGGGGCTACACCTTC. Translating it yields CASSLAAGPGGYTF. The full variable domain, completed using reference TRBV7-8 and TRBJ1-2, is GAGVSQSPRYKVAKRGQDVALRCDPISGHVSLFWYQQALGQGPEFLTYFQNEAQLDKSGLPSDRFFAERPEGSVSTLKIQRTQQEDSAVYLCASSLAAGPGGYTFGSGTRLTVV.

This rearrangement joins TRBV5-1 to TRBJ2-1; TRBD1 matches at 11 bases. This CDR3 region has 18 residues. Trimming at V came to 6 bases and at J to 6 bases, leaving 17 bases not matched to a gene. Germline V CDR1 and CDR2: SGHRS, YFSETQ. In DNA, the CDR3 is TGCGCCAGCACCCAGGACAGGGGGCGGCTAGCGGGCCTCAATGAGCAGTTCTTC. Protein product: CASTQDRGRLAGLNEQFF.

This chain connects TRBV7-9 to TRBJ1-2; 7 nucleotides agree with TRBD1. J lost 8 bases, V lost 4 bases, and 10 bases had no gene match. The CDR3 length is 14 residues. CDR1 SEHNR and CDR2 FQNEAQ come from the germline V gene (reference sequence). CDR3 sequence reads: CASSSTGMYRGYTF. Here the CDR3 DNA reads TGTGCCAGCAGCTCGACAGGGATGTACCGCGGCTACACCTTC.

V and J are TRBV25-1 and TRBJ1-1; D gene unclear. The CDR3 is 11 residues long. V lost 7 bases and J lost 7, with 10 bases in between. CDR1 and CDR2 from the germline V gene are MGHDK and SYGVNS. The CDR3 spells CASIGKFEAFF. The CDR3 DNA follows: TGTGCCAGCATCGGGAAATTTGAAGCTTTCTTT.

The rearrangement uses TRBV5-4 and TRBJ2-7, with 13 bases that match TRBD2. The CDR3 consists of 15 residues. The J segment lost 6 bases and the V segment lost 2 bases, leaving 5 bases of the junction unmatched. Germline-derived CDR1 and CDR2 are SGHNT and YYREEE (reference sequence). In DNA form, the CDR3 reads TGTGCCAGCAGCTTAACCGGGACTAGCGGGATCGAGCAGTACTTC. It yields the protein CASSLTGTSGIEQYF.